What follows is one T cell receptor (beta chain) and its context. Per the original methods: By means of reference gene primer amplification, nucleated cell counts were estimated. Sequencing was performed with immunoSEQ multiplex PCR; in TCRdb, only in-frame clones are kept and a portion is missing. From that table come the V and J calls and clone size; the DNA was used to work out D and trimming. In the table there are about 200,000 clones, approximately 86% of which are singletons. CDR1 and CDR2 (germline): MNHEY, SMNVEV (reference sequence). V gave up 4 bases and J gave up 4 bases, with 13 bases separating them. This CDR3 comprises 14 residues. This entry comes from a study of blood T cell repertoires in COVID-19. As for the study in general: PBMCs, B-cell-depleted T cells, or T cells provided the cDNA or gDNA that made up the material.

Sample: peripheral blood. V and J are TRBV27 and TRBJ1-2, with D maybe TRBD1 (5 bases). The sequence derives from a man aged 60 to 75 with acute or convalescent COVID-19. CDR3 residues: CASSSTWGGYGYTF. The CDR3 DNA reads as TGTGCCAGCAGTTCAACTTGGGGGGGCTATGGCTACACCTTC.